This entry describes one T cell receptor (beta chain). There are 15 residues in the CDR3. Germline V gene sequence: CDR1 MGHRA, CDR2 YSYEKL. V trimming: 1 base; J trimming: 2 bases; junction bases outside the gene matches: 1. Repertoires were generated with immunoSEQ multiplex PCR, while TCRdb's copy carries only in-frame clones and drops some. Of 250,000 to 350,000 clones listed, about 82% are singletons. This sample was included in a study of blood T cell repertoires in COVID-19. As for the study in general: Samples of COVID-19 (acute and convalescent) were obtained from the United States, Italy and Spain. Sample material is recorded as cDNA or gDNA derived from T cells, B-cell-depleted T cells, or PBMCs.

V usage is TRBV4-1 and J usage is TRBJ2-7; 11 positions agree with TRBD1. The sequence derives from a woman between 45 and 60 years old with acute or convalescent COVID-19. The sequencing input was peripheral blood. The CDR3 sequence: CASSQVGQGAYEQYF. The CDR3 region has the DNA TGCGCCAGCAGCCAAGTGGGACAGGGGGCCTACGAGCAGTACTTC.